Listed below are T cell receptor beta chains from one sample, sequenced in a study of T-cell memory formation after mild COVID-19. TCRdb passed the 5' RACE reads through MiXCR, listing each CDR3 protein once. In the table there are tens of thousands of distinct CDR3 sequences, roughly 13% of which are singletons. The sequenced sample consisted of PBMCs or a T cell subset sorted from them (not recorded which). The receptors were sampled from an adult woman who had mild COVID-19 (a few samples of this study predate the infection). Cell type and time point are not known. Each CDR3 is given with its conserved first and last residue.

j_gene,v_gene,CDR3aa
TRBJ2-7,TRBV5-1,CASSFSGGPPYEQYF
TRBJ2-7,TRBV4-2,CASSQDWGGTYEQYF
TRBJ2-1,TRBV5-1,CASSLEASGSYNEQFF
TRBJ2-7,TRBV19,CASSIGTDYEQYF
TRBJ2-1,TRBV5-1,CASSLAAEGPEQFF
TRBJ2-3,TRBV7-8,CASSPMPDTQYF
TRBJ2-1,TRBV7-3,CASSFSGDEQFF
TRBJ2-5,TRBV5-1,CASSSPTGTGETQYF
TRBJ2-7,TRBV29-1,CSVEYGTAYEQYF
TRBJ2-7,TRBV4-3,CASSQDRLGLGRAEQYF
TRBJ2-1,TRBV6-2/TRBV6-3,CASSTTSTSGRGSYNEQFF
TRBJ1-1,TRBV20-1,CSARDLRLEGAFF
TRBJ2-1,TRBV29-1,CSAIADTYNEQFF
TRBJ2-1,TRBV20-1,CSARGTPGSYNEQFF
TRBJ1-1,TRBV10-3,CAISEPSGGKGGTEAFF
TRBJ2-7,TRBV3-1,CASSPNRAYEQYF
TRBJ1-1,TRBV5-1,CASSLNRGERYTEAFF
TRBJ2-7,TRBV20-1,CSATDRDYEQYF
TRBJ1-2,TRBV5-6,CASSLTLTVAAMATPGSYYTF
TRBJ1-2,TRBV6-5,CASSYLSGNSGYTF
TRBJ2-7,TRBV5-1,CASSLDRYAYEQYF
TRBJ2-1,TRBV2,CASSEEEGRSYNEQFF
TRBJ2-1,TRBV19,CASSIDFGEQFF
TRBJ1-2,TRBV9,CASSVGRVDGYTF
TRBJ2-3,TRBV18,CASWGAGTDTQYF
TRBJ2-7,TRBV20-1,CSARVENSLEQYF
TRBJ2-7,TRBV5-5,CASSLEGPSSYEQYF
TRBJ2-3,TRBV4-2,CASSQTSTDTQYF
TRBJ2-5,TRBV21-1,CASSKDRAVDETQYF
TRBJ1-2,TRBV30,CAAKGTYGYTF
TRBJ1-1,TRBV29-1,CSATGGTEAFF
TRBJ2-7,TRBV4-1,CASSQDWGTGNFYEQYF
TRBJ2-3,TRBV29-1,CSVEAGRTDTQYF
TRBJ2-1,TRBV29-1,CSVVKSTTYNEQFF
TRBJ2-3,TRBV3-1,CASSQVVLAGLPDTQYF
TRBJ2-7,TRBV20-1,CSASGTSGYEQYF
TRBJ2-5,TRBV5-6,CASSLGWGPEETQYF
TRBJ2-1,TRBV11-2,CASSQAGGPLFDEQFF
TRBJ2-7,TRBV12-3/TRBV12-4,CASSPLLLHYEQYF
TRBJ1-5,TRBV19,CASSLWTGGAGSNQPQHF
TRBJ2-7,TRBV29-1,CSVEVTTSGSYEQYF
TRBJ2-5,TRBV12-3/TRBV12-4,CASSLPGGLETQYF
TRBJ2-3,TRBV20-1,CSVEALQSDTQYF
TRBJ2-7,TRBV12-3/TRBV12-4,CASSDGYEQYF
TRBJ2-1,TRBV7-9,CASSLASSGRAFEQFF
TRBJ2-7,TRBV5-4,CASSTPAAAAYEQYF
TRBJ2-3,TRBV10-3,CAISGGAADTQYF
TRBJ2-7,TRBV29-1,CSVEDLITQYF
TRBJ2-1,TRBV6-5,CASRSDRGRYNEQFF
TRBJ2-1,TRBV7-2,CASSLGGDSPYNEQFF
TRBJ2-7,TRBV4-2,CASSQREGYHEQYF
TRBJ1-5,TRBV9,CASSVDDSNQPQHF
TRBJ2-7,TRBV19,CASEGGHEQYF
TRBJ2-7,TRBV27,CASSPQDSPYYEQYF
TRBJ2-3,TRBV4-1,CASSPRQGDTDTQYF